The clone carrying this T cell receptor beta chain showed up just a few times. The antigen is not known. Trimming removed 7 bases from V and 0 bases from J; junction bases left unmatched: 5. Germline V CDR1 and CDR2: KGHDR, SFDVKD. The CDR3 totals 15 residues. The data belong to a study of vaccination and CD4 T cells after COVID-19. Overall study results and limits: Median SARS-CoV-2-reactive clonotypes rose from approximately 21 to 38, not significantly.

The treatment: approximately nine-day PBMC culture with coronavirus spike peptide pools or control peptides (ViraFEST assay). Sequencing of DNA taken from cultured CD4+ T cells relied on the Oncomine TCR Beta short-read assay. The genomic DNA was obtained from cultured CD4+ T cells by extraction with the QIAamp micro DNA kit. MiXCR was run by TCRdb on the PCR reads, yielding one entry per CDR3 protein. The data contain 5,600 or so distinct CDR3 sequences, around 33% of them singletons. The sequences come from CD4+ T cells from blood, cultured in vitro, collected after SARS-CoV-2 vaccination. The chain uses TRBV24-1 and TRBJ2-3, with 8 bases fitting TRBD2. The source is a human donor who had recovered from COVID-19. The CDR3: CATSLAGPSTDTQYF. The CDR3 DNA reads TGTGCCACCAGCTTAGCGGGACCTAGCACAGATACGCAGTATTTT.